This TCR beta chain is drawn from a study of shared clonotypes between healthy human individuals. V was clipped by 6 bases and J by 0 bases, with 12 bases between them. Germline loops: CDR1 MDHEN, CDR2 SYDVKM. This CDR3 has 14 residues. Some clones are missing from TCRdb's copy, which holds only in-frame ones; the method was immunoSEQ multiplex PCR. The top ten hold under 0.6% of the sample, which has about 1.1 million clones, approximately 80% seen once. The sample consisted of memory CD4+ T cells from PBMCs. Subset defined: CD45RA-negative fraction. The sequence was collected from a man younger than 35 in good health. Some clones in this sample may be carry-over from other donors' samples. This chain connects TRBV28 to TRBJ2-7, with unresolved D. For the CDR3, the DNA is TGTGCCAGCAGCACTCCGGGCTACTCCTACGAGCAGTACTTC. Translation: CASSTPGYSYEQYF.